This TCR beta chain originates from a study of neurological immune-mediated disorders. This clonotype was observed at least ten times. TCRdb analysed the 5' RACE reads with MiXCR anew, one entry per CDR3 protein. The table lists about 95,000 distinct CDR3 sequences, around 3.4% of them singletons. This CDR3 spans 16 amino acids. From germline, CDR1 is MGHRA and CDR2 YSYEKL. V gave up 1 base and J gave up 4 bases, with 14 bases separating them. What was sequenced was PBMCs. V gene TRBV4-1 combines with J gene TRBJ1-5, with D perhaps matching TRBD1 (5 bases). The TCR sequence derives from a woman aged 18-29 years with multiple sclerosis. Here the CDR3 DNA reads TGCGCCAGCAGCCAAGCTGAGACAGCACTTAATCAGCCCCAGCATTTT. Translated: CASSQAETALNQPQHF.